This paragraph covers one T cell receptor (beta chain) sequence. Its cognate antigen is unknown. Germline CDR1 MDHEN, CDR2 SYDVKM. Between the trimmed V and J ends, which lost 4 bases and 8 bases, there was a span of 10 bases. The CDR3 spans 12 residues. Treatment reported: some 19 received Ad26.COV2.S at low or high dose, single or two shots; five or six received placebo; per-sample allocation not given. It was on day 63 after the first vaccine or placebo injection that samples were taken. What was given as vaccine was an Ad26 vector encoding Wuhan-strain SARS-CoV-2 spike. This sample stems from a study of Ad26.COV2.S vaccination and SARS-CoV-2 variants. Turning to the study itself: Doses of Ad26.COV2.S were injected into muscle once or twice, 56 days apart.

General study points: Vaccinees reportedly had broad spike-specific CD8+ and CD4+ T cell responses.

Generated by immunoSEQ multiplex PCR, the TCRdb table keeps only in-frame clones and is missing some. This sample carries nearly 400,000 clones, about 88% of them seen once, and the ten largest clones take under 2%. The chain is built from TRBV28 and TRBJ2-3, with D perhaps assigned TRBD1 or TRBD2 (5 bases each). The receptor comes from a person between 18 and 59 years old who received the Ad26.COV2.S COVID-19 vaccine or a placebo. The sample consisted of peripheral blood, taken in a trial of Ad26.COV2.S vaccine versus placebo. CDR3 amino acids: CASSWTGATQYF. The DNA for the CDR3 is TGTGCCAGCAGTTGGACTGGGGCTACGCAGTATTTT. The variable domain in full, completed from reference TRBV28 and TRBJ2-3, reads DVKVTQSSRYLVKRTGEKVFLECVQDMDHENMFWYRQDPGLGLRLIYFSYDVKMKEKGDIPEGYSVSREKKERFSLILESASTNQTSMYLCASSWTGATQYFGPGTRLTVL.